This T cell receptor beta chain appears in the sequencing data of a study of T cell responses to AZD1222 COVID-19 vaccine. Across the study: Investigators merged groups given second doses at roughly 4 or roughly 12 weeks.

Study-wide findings and caveats: Following two doses of AZD1222, Spike-specific TCR breadth and depth rose. As reported, nearly half of all spike-specific TCRs target variant regions that are unmutated. Possibly, clonal diversity was underestimated; donors were largely white British and included more females.

Comment on this clone: Antigen specificity is unknown.

Measured with immunoSEQ multiplex PCR; TCRdb has only the in-frame clones, and not every one. The sample yields around 78,000 clones, roughly 90% seen once. The sequence derives from an adult in good health. The sample consisted of peripheral blood, taken on day 0 of AZD1222 vaccination.

CDR3 loop: CSARYQEGYTF. In DNA, the CDR3 is TGCAGTGCTAGGTATCAGGAAGGCTACACCTTC. The genes are TRBV20-1 and TRBJ1-2; D unclear. Germline V gene data show CDR1 as DFQATT and CDR2 as SNEGSKA (reference sequence). V lost 3 bases to trimming and J lost 8 bases, with 10 bases between them. This CDR3 has 11 amino acids.